This T cell receptor (beta chain) is drawn from a study of blood T cell repertoires in COVID-19. Study context: Samples representing acute and convalescent COVID-19 were sourced from the United States, Italy and Spain.

In the authors' workflow: Amplification from reference gene primers served as the basis for estimated nucleated cell counts. Produced via immunoSEQ multiplex PCR; TCRdb's table is partial and in-frame only. D and trimming were read from the DNA, whereas the V and J calls and clone size are those reported in that table. The table lists roughly 87,000 clones, around 86% of them singletons, with approximately 2.3% in the top ten. Looked up from germline, CDR1 is MDHEN and CDR2 is SYDVKM. Trimming pared 5 bases from V and 0 bases from J, leaving 11 bases between. The CDR3 loop spans 15 amino acids. The chain links TRBV28 to TRBJ1-3; D gene unclear. The sequence was obtained from a woman in her 70s with acute or convalescent COVID-19. The sequencing input was peripheral blood. The CDR3 nucleotides read TGTGCCAGCAGTCGCAGGCCCCTCTCTGGAAACACCATATATTTT. Its protein product is CASSRRPLSGNTIYF.